Below are 14 T cell receptor beta chains sequenced from a single sample in a study of T cell changes during pregnancy in multiple sclerosis. Sequenced by immunoSEQ multiplex PCR; TCRdb stores in-frame clones only, minus some. The sample carries some 74,000 clones, 80% to 95% recorded once. Here the sequenced sample was peripheral blood, taken before pregnancy. These receptors all stem from a female donor with multiple sclerosis, enrolled in a pregnancy study.

The rearrangement links TRBV4-3 to TRBJ2-3; D ambiguous. V shed 3 bases and J shed 1 base, with 11 bases lying between them. Germline-derived CDR1 and CDR2 are LGHNA and YSLEER. CDR3 length equals 15 residues. For the CDR3, the DNA is TGCGCCAGCAGCCAGTCCGGGTTAGGCACAGATACGCAGTATTTT. Amino acid sequence: CASSQSGLGTDTQYF.

The chain employs TRBV7-9 and TRBJ2-5; no reliable D call. The ends were cut back, 1 base at V and 1 base at J, with 7 bases in the middle. The germline V gene has CDR1 SEHNR and CDR2 FQNEAQ (reference sequence). This CDR3 is 14 amino acids long. The DNA of the CDR3 is TGTGCCAGCAGCTTAGGGCAGGTCCAAGAGACCCAGTACTTC. Translated: CASSLGQVQETQYF. Full variable domain (missing parts from reference TRBV7-9 and TRBJ2-5): DTGVSQNPRHKITKRGQNVTFRCDPISEHNRLYWYRQTLGQGPEFLTYFQNEAQLEKSRLLSDRFSAERPKGSFSTLEIQRTEQGDSAMYLCASSLGQVQETQYFGPGTRLLVL.

The chain is built from TRBV29-1 and TRBJ2-1; 13 bases align to TRBD2. The CDR3 contains 13 residues. Germline CDR1 is SQVTM and CDR2 is ANQGSEA. V dropped 7 bases and J dropped 7; count of bases not matched to a gene: 4. CDR3 nucleotide sequence: TGCAGCGGTAGGACTAGCGGGAGTAATGAGCAGTTCTTC. It specifies CSGRTSGSNEQFF.

The rearrangement links TRBV4-2 to TRBJ2-1; TRBD2 might be the D (6 bases). V lost 0 bases and J lost 10, with 10 bases in between. CDR1 LGHNA and CDR2 YNFKEQ come from the germline V gene. The CDR3 runs 13 residues. As DNA, the CDR3 is TGTGCCAGCAGCCAAGACCGGGGGTCCGAGCAGTTCTTC. Amino acids: CASSQDRGSEQFF.

This rearrangement joins TRBV27 to TRBJ2-7, with 13 bases that match TRBD2. CDR1 and CDR2 from the germline V gene are MNHEY and SMNVEV (reference sequence). The CDR3 is 17 amino acids. V lost 2 bases, J lost 4 bases, and 8 bases stayed unmatched. CDR3 in DNA: TGTGCCAGCAGTTTAATAGGACTAGCGGGAGTTATTTACGAGCAGTACTTC. Protein: CASSLIGLAGVIYEQYF.

This sequence joins TRBV4-2 and TRBJ2-7, with D maybe TRBD1 (5 bases). V dropped 0 bases and J dropped 0 bases, with 15 bases sitting between them. This CDR3 has 17 amino acids. Per germline, CDR1 LGHNA and CDR2 YNFKEQ. CDR3 in DNA: TGTGCCAGCAGCCAAGAATGGGGTCAGGGTCGCTCCTACGAGCAGTACTTC. Its protein is CASSQEWGQGRSYEQYF.

The chain has TRBV7-9 and TRBJ2-5; 8 bases align to TRBD1. With V trimmed by 0 bases and J by 5 bases, 5 bases remained unmatched. The CDR3 extends over 15 amino acids. CDR1 is SEHNR, CDR2 FQNEAQ, per germline (reference sequence). DNA for the CDR3: TGTGCCAGCAGCTTAGCCAGGACAGGGTTGGAGACCCAGTACTTC. Amino acid sequence: CASSLARTGLETQYF.

The chain recombines TRBV28 with TRBJ1-1; D gene ambiguous. Between the trimmed V and J ends, which lost 3 bases and 0 bases, there was a span of 5 bases. The V gene's germline CDR1 is MDHEN and CDR2 SYDVKM. The CDR3 contains 13 residues. CDR3 residues: CASSLLMNTEAFF. The CDR3 coding sequence is TGTGCCAGCAGTTTGTTAATGAACACTGAAGCTTTCTTT.

The J gene is TRBJ1-4, the V gene TRBV7-9; 10 nucleotides agree with TRBD1. Germline trimming cut 4 bases from V and 6 bases from J; bases unmatched to any gene: 17. Per germline, CDR1 SEHNR and CDR2 FQNEAQ (reference sequence). The CDR3 length is 19 residues. The CDR3 nucleotides read TGTGCCAGCAGCTCCTCCGGGACAGGGGTAAATCGGCCAGATGAAAAACTGTTTTTT. This translates into CASSSSGTGVNRPDEKLFF.

The genes are TRBV21-1 and TRBJ2-1; the table names TRBD2, a call not compared with the DNA. TRBV21-1 represents a pseudogene. This CDR3 spans 16 amino acids. The CDR3 reads CARFLFGAGVYNEQFF. The CDR3 coding sequence is TGTGCCAGGTTCCTTTTTGGAGCGGGAGTGTACAATGAGCAGTTCTTC.

The rearrangement uses TRBV6-6 and TRBJ2-1; no clear D. The V end lost 5 bases, the J end lost 10 bases, and 15 bases lay between the germline ends. The CDR3 runs to 13 residues. The V gene's germline CDR1 is MNHNY and CDR2 SVGAGI (reference sequence). Written as DNA, the CDR3 is TGTGCCAGCAGTCTGACGGAGCATTGGGAGCAGTTCTTC. Translated: CASSLTEHWEQFF.

J is TRBJ2-3 and V is TRBV4-3, with 8 positions matching TRBD2. The V and J ends lost 1 base and 4 bases, in that order; junction bases with no gene match: 4. The length of the CDR3 is 15 residues. Germline CDR1 reads LGHNA; CDR2 reads YSLEER. In DNA form, the CDR3 reads TGCGCCAGCAGCCAAGCGGGAGGGCCATCAGATACGCAGTATTTT. Translation gives CASSQAGGPSDTQYF.

The chain joins TRBV28 to TRBJ1-1, with 7 positions matching TRBD1. V gave up 7 bases and J gave up 0 bases; unmatched junction bases: 8. The germline CDR1 and CDR2 sequences are MDHEN and SYDVKM. This CDR3 has 15 amino acids. The CDR3 DNA sequence: TGTGCCAGCACCGTGGACAGGTCCATGAACACTGAAGCTTTCTTT. Translation: CASTVDRSMNTEAFF.

The chain uses TRBV19 and TRBJ2-7; 8 nucleotides line up with TRBD2. Germline V gene sequence: CDR1 LNHDA, CDR2 SQIVND (reference sequence). J lost 5 bases, V lost 3 bases, and 9 bases had no gene match. The CDR3 runs to 15 residues. The CDR3 DNA reads TGTGCCAGTAGTATTCGCGGGACTAGACGCCACGAGCAGTACTTC. Translating it yields CASSIRGTRRHEQYF.